This T cell receptor (beta chain) was captured in a study of cytomegalovirus exposure and HLA in healthy donors. Study at large: A previous analysis identified approximately 110 million unique TCR beta sequences derived from some 170 million T cells.

Regarding this clone: Antigen unknown.

It was with 60 Vbeta and 13 Jbeta primers that the PCR ran. This table comes from immunoSEQ multiplex PCR, and its TCRdb copy is limited to in-frame clones, with some not included. The sample lists roughly 140,000 clones, approximately 84% seen once, with roughly 10% in the top ten. The V gene's germline CDR1 is SNHLY and CDR2 FYNNEI. The CDR3 is made up of 14 amino acids. V lost 6 bases to trimming and J lost 6 bases, with 15 bases between them. The study, taken as a whole, reports: The study flagged 150 to 200 TCR beta chains as cytomegalovirus-associated. In vitro work confirmed that three CMV-associated chains recognize CMV antigens.

V is TRBV2 and J is TRBJ1-5; D perhaps matches TRBD1 (5 bases). The origin of this receptor is a woman aged 60 to 75 in good health and CMV-seropositive. The source material was PBMCs. Written as DNA, the CDR3 is TGTGCCAGCAGCCCCCGCGGGGCGGGTCAGCCCCAGCATTTT. It specifies CASSPRGAGQPQHF.